This T cell receptor (beta chain) was obtained from a study of T cells in Graves' hyperthyroidism and ophthalmopathy. Using RNA transcripts as the source, TCR beta CDR3 regions were amplified. Researchers ran a first-round RT-PCR on the TCR CDR3 using the HTBI primer set. TCRdb used MiXCR to reprocess the multiplex PCR reads, holding one entry per CDR3 protein. The sample lists some 350,000 distinct CDR3 sequences, approximately 20% occurring once. Per the germline V gene, CDR1 is LGHDT and CDR2 is YNNKEL (reference sequence). The CDR3 extends over 13 amino acids. V was cut by 0 bases and J by 6 bases, with 9 bases left in between. Ten or more counts support this clonotype.

Sequencing was performed on blood. This chain uses TRBV3-1 with TRBJ2-7; no firm D call. The TCR sequence derives from a woman younger than 30 with Graves' hyperthyroidism. CDR3 nucleotides: TGTGCCAGCAGCCAAGATCCAGCTAGCGAGCAGTACTTC. Its protein product is CASSQDPASEQYF.